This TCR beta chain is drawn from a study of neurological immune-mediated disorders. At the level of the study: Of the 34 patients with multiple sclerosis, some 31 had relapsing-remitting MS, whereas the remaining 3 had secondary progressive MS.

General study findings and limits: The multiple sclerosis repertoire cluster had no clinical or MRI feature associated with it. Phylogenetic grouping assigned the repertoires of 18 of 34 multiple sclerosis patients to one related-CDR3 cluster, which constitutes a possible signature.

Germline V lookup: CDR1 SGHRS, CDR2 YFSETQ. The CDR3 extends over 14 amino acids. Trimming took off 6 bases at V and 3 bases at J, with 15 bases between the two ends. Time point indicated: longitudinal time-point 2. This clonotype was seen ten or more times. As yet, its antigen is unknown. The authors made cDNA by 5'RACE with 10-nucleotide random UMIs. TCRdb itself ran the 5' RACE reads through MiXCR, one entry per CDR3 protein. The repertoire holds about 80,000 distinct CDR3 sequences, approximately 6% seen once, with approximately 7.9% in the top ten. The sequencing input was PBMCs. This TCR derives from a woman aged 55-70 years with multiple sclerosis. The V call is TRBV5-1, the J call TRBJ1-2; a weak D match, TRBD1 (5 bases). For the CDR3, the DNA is TGCGCCAGCACCACGGGGACGCAGGACTATGGCTACACCTTC. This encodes CASTTGTQDYGYTF. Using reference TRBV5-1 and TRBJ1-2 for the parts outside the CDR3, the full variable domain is KAGVTQTPRYLIKTRGQQVTLSCSPISGHRSVSWYQQTPGQGLQFLFEYFSETQRNKGNFPGRFSGRQFSNSRSEMNVSTLELGDSALYLCASTTGTQDYGYTFGSGTRLTVV.